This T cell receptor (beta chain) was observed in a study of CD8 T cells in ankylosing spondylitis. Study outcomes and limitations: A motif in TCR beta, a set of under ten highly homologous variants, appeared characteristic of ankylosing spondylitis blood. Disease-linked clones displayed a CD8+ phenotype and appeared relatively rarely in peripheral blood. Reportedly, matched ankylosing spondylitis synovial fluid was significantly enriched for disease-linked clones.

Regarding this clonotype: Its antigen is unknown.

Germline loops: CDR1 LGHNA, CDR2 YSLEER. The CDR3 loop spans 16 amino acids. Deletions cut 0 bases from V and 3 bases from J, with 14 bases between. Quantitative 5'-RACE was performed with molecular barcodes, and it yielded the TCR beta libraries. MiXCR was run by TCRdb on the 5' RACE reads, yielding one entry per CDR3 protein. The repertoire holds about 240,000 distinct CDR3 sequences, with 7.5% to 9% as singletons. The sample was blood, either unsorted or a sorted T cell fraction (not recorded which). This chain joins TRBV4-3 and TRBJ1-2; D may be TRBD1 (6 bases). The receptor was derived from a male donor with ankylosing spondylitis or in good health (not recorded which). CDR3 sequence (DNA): TGCGCCAGCAGCCAAGATACGGGAGGGGGATACTATGGCTACACCTTC. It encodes CASSQDTGGGYYGYTF.